The present entry profiles one T cell receptor (beta chain) with its context. Germline trimming cut 5 bases from V and 5 bases from J; bases unmatched to any gene: 3. Germline assignment: CDR1 SNHLY and CDR2 FYNNEI. The CDR3 covers 13 residues. The data belong to a study of shared clonotypes between healthy human individuals. TCRdb's copy holds only in-frame clones and misses some; the assay was immunoSEQ multiplex PCR. The sample consists of a few hundred thousand clones, about 97% of them appearing once. V and J are TRBV2 and TRBJ1-5; 7 bases fit TRBD1. This sequence originates from a woman aged 25-40 years in good health. The sequenced material came from naive CD4+ T cells sorted from blood. Subset reported: CD45RA+ positively selected. The CDR3 DNA reads as TGTGCCAGCAGTCGACAGGGCGATCAGCCCCAGCATTTT. It translates to CASSRQGDQPQHF.